Sequencing of this T cell receptor (beta chain) was carried out in a study of T cell clones after liver transplantation (dated by TCRdb to about 2019). Some background on the complete study: Samples were obtained from ITN030ST, a randomized trial in which withdrawal of immunosuppression was attempted within 2 years of liver transplantation. Donor-reactive T cell clones were identified using TCRbeta sequencing after a pre-transplant mixed lymphocyte reaction and were then followed in post-transplant blood. As an antigen-independent comparator for donor-reactive sequences, third party-reactive TCRbeta sequences were also identified from pre-transplant MLRs. Three of the eight recipients were HCV-positive; the others were transplanted for non-autoimmune, non-viral indications. Until randomization at 12-24 months post-transplant, subjects were given standard immunosuppression, with no induction therapy. Tolerance was defined as complete immunosuppression withdrawal for at least one year with no rise in liver enzymes beyond twice the upper limit of normal. Blood samples were taken pre-transplant, pre-randomization before withdrawal, and post-randomization after full withdrawal or failed withdrawal. A cohort of 8 liver transplant recipients was studied, of whom 3 were classified as tolerant and 5 as non-tolerant.

CDR1 MGHDK and CDR2 SYGVNS are derived from the germline V gene. The CDR3 contains 16 residues, cysteine and phenylalanine counted. The entry retains the CDR3 DNA only, 48 bases that are in frame from base 1. Here V drops 2 bases and J drops 6 bases, and the junction holds 9 bases not matched to any gene. This clone was recorded once. Which antigen it targets is not known. Per-base quality was not reported, and no clone a single base away is much larger than it. Using immunoSEQ, frozen genomic DNA was subjected to high-throughput TCRbeta CDR3 sequencing, a process that included PCR amplification, mapping, bias correction and internal controls. Regarding the original processing steps: Productive rearrangements were retained, and unique TCRbeta sequences were defined by the CDR3 nucleotide sequence together with the V and J gene. For a sequence to be called donor-reactive, it needed a frequency of at least 0.01% and at least 5-fold expansion in CFSE-low cells compared with unstimulated pre-transplant cells. Minimum frequency thresholds were set for each subject based on the unstimulated sample with the lowest template count, ensuring at least 90% detection power. Jensen-Shannon divergence between the top 1000 TCRbeta sequences post- versus pre-transplant served as the measure of repertoire turnover. Two-sided Fisher's exact tests were used to test for changes in how often donor-reactive sequences were detected. Imported from immuneACCESS, the table was reduced by TCRdb to in-frame sequences with V and J called. These copies leave out some clones; in studies compared against another copy, an unresolved V gene accounts for under half, and the cause of the remainder is not known. From that table come the V and J calls and clone size; the DNA was used to work out D and trimming. This sample gives 45,000 to 60,000 clones in total; roughly 80% of them show up just once. The biggest ten clones account for about 8.9% of the sample.

The full study reports these points: Once repertoire turnover was taken into account, donor-reactive detection showed a significant reduction for CD4 in 7 of 8 subjects and for CD8 in 8 of 8. Donor-reactive sequences declined more than third party-reactive ones, suggesting partial antigen-specific deletion unrelated to withdrawal success. Circulating donor-reactive CD4 TCRbeta sequences fell significantly post-transplant in most of the 8 subjects, irrespective of tolerance or HCV status. Because of small, heterogeneous patient numbers and non-standardized post-transplant time points, the conclusions were only preliminary. In a couple of subjects, low numbers of available donor cells limited the measurable donor-reactive repertoire. Without allograft tissue specimens, donor-reactive T cells may have migrated into the graft rather than being deleted.

Explained via the paper, the time point label denotes: pre-transplant. Unstimulated PBMCs, after thawing, were stained for CD3, CD4 and CD8 and then FACS-sorted into CD3+CD4+ and CD3+CD8+ populations. All 8 studied subjects were randomized to immunosuppression withdrawal. Genomic DNA was isolated with the Qiagen DNeasy Blood and Tissue Kit. The receptor's source is a human donor who received a liver transplant. The chain employs TRBV25-1 and TRBJ2-1; 8 central bases correspond to TRBD2. The sample consisted of CD4+ T cells from blood, taken before liver transplant. The CDR3 region: CASSEHRGGATNEQFF. The base sequence is TGTGCCAGCAGTGAACATCGGGGGGGGGCGACCAATGAGCAGTTCTTC. With the rest looked up from the reference TRBV25-1 and TRBJ2-1 genes rather than sequenced, the full variable domain is EADIYQTPRYLVIGTGKKITLECSQTMGHDKMYWYQQDPGMELHLIHYSYGVNSTEKGDLSSESTVSRIRTEHFPLTLESARPSHTSQYLCASSEHRGGATNEQFFGPGTRLTVL.